The entry below gives a single T cell receptor beta chain sequence along with its context. Its antigen is currently unknown. The data were produced by immunoSEQ multiplex PCR, yet TCRdb's version contains in-frame clones alone and is incomplete. The table shows 150,000 to 200,000 clones, with around 93% occurring only once. The data belong to a study of T cell responses to AZD1222 COVID-19 vaccine. Study-wide points: Dominant at 160-218 and 743-854, vaccine-associated CD4 TCRs also spanned spike. The study found Spike-specific TCR breadth and depth rose after two AZD1222 doses. The peak T cell response came first, and repertoires were sampled only after it. Donors in the cohort were predominantly white British and more often female, and clonal diversity was possibly underestimated.

Trimming cost V 4 bases and J 10 bases; bases outside gene matches: 4. The V gene's germline CDR1 is SGHDT and CDR2 YYEEEE. This CDR3 is 11 amino acids long. The clonotype comes from an adult who received the MenACWY meningococcal vaccine as a control. The material sequenced was peripheral blood, taken 28 days after the second dose of the MenACWY control vaccine. The V call is TRBV5-6, the J call TRBJ1-1, with TRBD1 identical over 7 bases. In nucleotides, the CDR3 is TGTGCCAGCAGCCGTACAGGGGTAGCTTTCTTT. Its protein product is CASSRTGVAFF.